These 25 T cell receptor beta chains were sequenced from one sample in a study of T cell repertoires in cytomegalovirus infection. These receptors lack a known antigen. In TCRdb, the reads were re-called with MiXCR into one record per CDR3 protein. The sample lists about 770,000 distinct CDR3 sequences, 29% occurring once. The sample was cultured CD8+ T cells from PBMCs, taken from culture after CMV antigen stimulation. The receptors come from a human donor in good health (CMV status not recorded). Some clones in this sample may be carry-over from other donors' samples.

The V and J genes are TRBV2 and TRBJ2-4; 8 bases line up with TRBD1. V shed 4 bases and J 1 base; nucleotides not matched to a gene: 6. Germline V CDR1 and CDR2: SNHLY, FYNNEI. This CDR3 has 16 amino acids. The CDR3 DNA reads TGTGCCAGCAGTGGGCCCCGGGACAGGGCCAAAAACATTCAGTACTTC. It is translated as CASSGPRDRAKNIQYF.

This sequence joins TRBV7-9 and TRBJ2-7; 13 nucleotides line up with TRBD2. CDR1 SEHNR and CDR2 FQNEAQ come from the germline V gene (reference sequence). This CDR3 is 15 amino acids long. Germline trimming cut 1 base from V and 11 bases from J; bases unmatched to any gene: 8. In nucleotides, the CDR3 is TGTGCCAGCAGCTTAGACGGGACTAGCGGGGACCCCGAGTACTTC. As protein: CASSLDGTSGDPEYF.

In this sample, this clonotype turned up a few times. The chain has TRBV19 and TRBJ2-7; D may be TRBD1 or TRBD2 (6 bases each). The CDR3 sequence is 15 residues long. Germline assignment: CDR1 LNHDA and CDR2 SQIVND (reference sequence). V shed 1 base and J shed 7 bases, with 17 bases lying between them. CDR3 in DNA: TGTGCCAGTAGTATAGTGCGGGACACCCTTATGGAGCAGTACTTC. It codes for CASSIVRDTLMEQYF.

The genes are TRBV28 and TRBJ2-1; 12 bases map to TRBD2. The germline V gene has CDR1 MDHEN and CDR2 SYDVKM. There are 16 residues in the CDR3. Germline trimming cut 3 bases from V and 9 bases from J; bases unmatched to any gene: 9. CDR3 loop: CASSLGLAGGPSEQFF. The CDR3, as DNA: TGTGCCAGCAGTTTGGGGCTAGCGGGGGGGCCCAGTGAGCAGTTCTTC.

The chain combines TRBV27 with TRBJ1-2; D perhaps matches TRBD1 (5 bases). V dropped 6 bases and J dropped 7 bases, with 21 bases sitting between them. This CDR3 region has 15 residues. Germline loops: CDR1 MNHEY, CDR2 SMNVEV (reference sequence). CDR3 bases: TGTGCCAGCAGCCTCCTTGGGGGGGGTTTATTTGGCTACACCTTC. Its translation is CASSLLGGGLFGYTF.

Here the CDR3 DNA reads TGCGCCAGCAGTGAGGAGGTACCAGACATGAACACCGGGGAGCTGTTTTTT. This gives the protein CASSEEVPDMNTGELFF. The V gene is TRBV10-1, the J gene TRBJ2-2, with D hard to call. The V and J ends lost 2 bases and 1 base respectively, with 14 bases between them. CDR3 length: 17 amino acids. Per the germline V gene, CDR1 is WNHNN and CDR2 is SYGVQD (reference sequence).

Only a few counts were recorded for this clonotype. The gene calls are TRBV6-2 or TRBV6-3 and TRBJ1-1, with D possibly TRBD1 on 6 matching bases. CDR1 MNHEY and CDR2 SVGEGT come from the germline V gene. V gave up 2 bases and J gave up 4 bases, with 14 bases separating them. This CDR3 is built from 15 residues. CDR3 in amino acids: CASSYGGALFTEAFF. The CDR3 nucleotides read TGTGCCAGCAGTTACGGGGGGGCGCTTTTCACTGAAGCTTTCTTT.

A note on this clonotype: One junction end does not reproduce the germline sequence, and a read error may be involved. The gene calls are TRBV20-1 and TRBJ2-4; weak D call: TRBD2 (5 bases). Germline V gene sequence: CDR1 DFQATT, CDR2 SNEGSKA (reference sequence). CDR3 length equals 18 residues. The DNA for the CDR3 is TGCAGTGCCGGGATATTAGTAAGGAGGACCTCGGCCAAAAAAATTCAGTACTTC. Protein sequence: CSAGILVRRTSAKKIQYF.

The V gene is TRBV5-6, the J gene TRBJ2-4; unclear D gene. The V and J ends lost 0 bases and 0 bases respectively, with 13 bases between them. CDR1 SGHDT and CDR2 YYEEEE come from the germline V gene. The CDR3 is 17 residues long. CDR3 sequence: CASSLAHRLEAKNIQYF. CDR3 nucleotide sequence: TGTGCCAGCAGCTTGGCCCACCGACTGGAAGCCAAAAACATTCAGTACTTC.

V is TRBV7-6 and J is TRBJ2-1; possibly TRBD2 for D (7 bases). V lost 5 bases and J 1 base, leaving 12 bases between the germline ends. Germline CDR1 and CDR2: SGHVS and FNYEAQ. The CDR3 sequence is 15 residues long. The CDR3 sequence is CASSPEGGSYNEQFF. Written as DNA, the CDR3 is TGTGCCAGCAGCCCTGAGGGGGGGTCCTACAATGAGCAGTTCTTC.

The sample holds a few counts of this clonotype. The CDR3 is CASLSGAADTQYF. The CDR3 bases are TGTGCCAGCCTGAGCGGAGCAGCAGATACGCAGTATTTT. The chain has TRBV7-2 and TRBJ2-3, with D perhaps matching TRBD2 (5 bases). CDR3 length: 13 residues. Germline V gene data show CDR1 as SGHTA and CDR2 as FQGNSA. V shed 8 bases and J shed 4 bases, with 13 bases lying between them.

There are many counts of this clonotype. This chain uses TRBV7-2 with TRBJ2-7; 11 bases agree with TRBD1. The CDR3 is made up of 14 amino acids. Per germline, CDR1 SGHTA and CDR2 FQGNSA. Losses at the gene ends were 5 bases for V and 2 bases for J; bases not matched to a gene: 2. The CDR3: CASSRDRGAYEQYV. The CDR3 region has the DNA TGTGCCAGCAGCCGGGACAGGGGGGCCTACGAGCAGTACGTC.

In this sample, this clonotype turned up a few times. The chain combines TRBV4-1 with TRBJ2-1; TRBD1 matches 10 bases. The germline CDR1 and CDR2 sequences are MGHRA and YSYEKL. The CDR3 consists of 16 residues. J lost 3 bases, V lost 3 bases, and 5 bases had no gene match. The CDR3 sequence is CASSQAGQGGYNEQFF. The CDR3 nucleotides are TGCGCCAGCAGCCAGGCTGGACAGGGGGGCTACAATGAGCAGTTCTTC.

This clonotype was detected only a few times. The chain employs TRBV12-3 or TRBV12-4 and TRBJ2-2; 9 bases line up with TRBD2. With 1 base clipped from V and 4 bases from J, the junction kept 13 bases outside the gene matches. The CDR3 is made up of 19 amino acids. For the CDR3, the DNA is TGTGCCAGCAGTTTAGAGTTTCTGGCGGGGGGGCCAAGCACCGGGGAGCTGTTTTTT. As protein: CASSLEFLAGGPSTGELFF.

At least ten counts were recorded for this clonotype. This chain connects TRBV7-2 to TRBJ2-5; TRBD2 matches 14 bases. CDR1 and CDR2 (germline): SGHTA, FQGNSA. V was pared by 5 bases and J by 1 base, with 3 bases of the junction left unmatched. The CDR3 has 16 residues. CDR3 region: CASSLGLAGVQETQYF. CDR3 bases: TGTGCCAGCAGCCTGGGACTAGCGGGGGTCCAAGAGACCCAGTACTTC.

The gene calls are TRBV5-1 and TRBJ2-4; weak D call: TRBD1 (6 bases). CDR3 length: 16 amino acids. Deletions cut 4 bases from V and 9 bases from J, with 23 bases between. Germline-derived CDR1 and CDR2 are SGHRS and YFSETQ. CDR3 region: CASSGTSDRWGVIQYF. The CDR3 region has the DNA TGCGCCAGCAGCGGGACCTCCGACAGGTGGGGAGTCATTCAGTACTTC. Full variable domain (outside the CDR3, taken from reference TRBV5-1 and TRBJ2-4): KAGVTQTPRYLIKTRGQQVTLSCSPISGHRSVSWYQQTPGQGLQFLFEYFSETQRNKGNFPGRFSGRQFSNSRSEMNVSTLELGDSALYLCASSGTSDRWGVIQYFGAGTRLSVL.

This clonotype showed up many times. The V and J genes are TRBV12-3 or TRBV12-4 and TRBJ2-6; D possibly corresponds to TRBD2 (5 bases). This CDR3 is built from 16 residues. V was trimmed by 3 bases and J by 3 bases, leaving 12 bases between them. CDR3 sequence: CASSFSLEGGANVLTF. The CDR3 DNA is TGTGCCAGCAGTTTTTCCCTAGAGGGTGGGGCCAACGTCCTGACTTTC.

V is TRBV27 and J is TRBJ2-2, with 10 bases aligning to TRBD1. The V segment lost 5 bases and the J segment 7 bases; nucleotides outside the gene matches: 7. The CDR3 is 15 amino acids. The germline V gene encodes CDR1 MNHEY and CDR2 SMNVEV (reference sequence). CDR3 amino acids: CASSPRTGGRGELFF. DNA of the CDR3: TGTGCCAGCAGTCCCCGGACAGGGGGGCGCGGGGAGCTGTTTTTT.

This clonotype showed up many times. The genes are TRBV7-8 and TRBJ2-7; D uncertain. CDR3 size: 13 residues. In germline, CDR1 is SGHVS, CDR2 FQNEAQ. Between the trimmed V and J ends, which lost 0 bases and 6 bases, there was a span of 9 bases. This CDR3 is CASSLAGFAEQYV. The CDR3 nucleotides are TGTGCCAGCAGCTTAGCTGGGTTTGCCGAGCAGTACGTC.

This clonotype showed up many times. CDR3: CASSLLAGGPWETQYF. The CDR3 coding sequence is TGTGCCAGCAGCTTACTAGCGGGGGGGCCCTGGGAGACCCAGTACTTC. V is TRBV5-6 and J is TRBJ2-5; TRBD2 matches 13 bases. J was trimmed by 5 bases and V by 2 bases; bases with no gene match: 6. The germline V gene has CDR1 SGHDT and CDR2 YYEEEE. CDR3 size: 16 residues.

J is TRBJ2-3 and V is TRBV7-9, with no clear D. Looked up from germline, CDR1 is SEHNR and CDR2 is FQNEAQ (reference sequence). V lost 3 bases, J lost 5 bases, and 9 bases lay in between. The CDR3 length is 13 residues. In nucleotides, the CDR3 is TGTGCCAGCAGCTTTTTAGCCTTAGATACGCAGTATTTT. Its translation is CASSFLALDTQYF.

This clonotype was seen more than once but under ten times. The chain has TRBV3-1 and TRBJ2-1; 10 positions agree with TRBD2. Germline V lookup: CDR1 LGHDT, CDR2 YNNKEL (reference sequence). The trim removed 0 bases at V and 7 bases at J, leaving 3 bases unmatched. There are 15 residues in the CDR3. CDR3 loop: CASSQELAGRNEQFF. The CDR3 DNA is TGTGCCAGCAGCCAAGAACTAGCGGGGCGAAATGAGCAGTTCTTC.

This clonotype was seen only a few times. This chain connects TRBV7-2 to TRBJ2-1, with 10 bases matching TRBD2. This CDR3 region has 16 residues. The germline CDR1 and CDR2 sequences are SGHTA and FQGNSA. V lost 5 bases and J lost 7; bases outside the gene matches: 11. CDR3 sequence (DNA): TGTGCCAGCAGCGTGTACCAGCGGGGGGGCCAGAATGAGCAGTTCTTC. It specifies CASSVYQRGGQNEQFF.

The CDR3 sequence is CASSTGLAGGRETQYF. Written as DNA, the CDR3 is TGTGCCAGTAGTACCGGACTAGCGGGGGGTCGGGAGACCCAGTACTTC. The chain employs TRBV19 and TRBJ2-5; TRBD2 matches at 14 bases. Germline V gene sequence: CDR1 LNHDA, CDR2 SQIVND (reference sequence). The CDR3 is 16 residues long. The V segment lost 4 bases and the J segment 5 bases; nucleotides outside the gene matches: 6.

This clonotype appeared a few times. The chain employs TRBV12-3 or TRBV12-4 and TRBJ2-5; tentatively, D is TRBD1 (5 bases). The CDR3 is made up of 14 amino acids. Trimming shortened V by 7 bases and J by 6 bases, and 18 bases separated the two germline ends. The CDR3 here is CASTPDKGFQTQYF. The CDR3 region has the DNA TGTGCCAGCACCCCCGACAAGGGGTTTCAGACCCAGTACTTC.